What follows is one TCR beta chain and its context. Its antigen is still unknown. It has no much larger one-base neighbor in the sample; base qualities were not kept. This sample stems from a study of blood T cell repertoires in COVID-19 (dated by TCRdb to about 2020). About the investigation overall: Samples covering the acute and convalescent phases of COVID-19 were provided by collaborators in the United States, Italy and Spain. The material from the prospective study consisted of cDNA or gDNA derived from T cells, B-cell-depleted T cells, or PBMCs. Subjects who had been exposed to COVID-19, were actively infected with it, or had recovered from it provided the deeply sampled blood TCRbeta repertoires that made up the dataset. The repertoires were released in a freely available public database meant as a resource for research on the immune response to SARS-CoV-2. Samples were obtained from the ongoing ImmuneRACE study (first 160 participants) and from about 1,300 subjects provided by 6 global collaborators. A de-identified subject ID, COVID-19 status, age in years and sex were almost always included in the sample metadata. Where available, HLA class I and class II types were obtained from metadata supplied by the sample provider rather than from assay-based typing.

In the prospective study, participants were about 18 to 90 years old, resided in under 30 geographic areas of the United States, and were enrolled through a virtual design. In the prospective study, cohorts were assigned on the basis of participant-reported clinical history obtained from a screening survey and a study questionnaire. Mobile phlebotomists in the prospective study collected whole blood, serum and a nasopharyngeal or oropharyngeal swab from every participant. Prospective study participants could optionally give additional blood draws and questionnaires over an approximately two-month period. Before DNA extraction, prospective study blood samples were shipped either frozen or at room temperature. Broad study findings and their caveats: The quantity of clinical and demographic metadata differed by source and by participant and was supplied without curation.

TCRbeta CDR3 regions were amplified from genomic DNA by means of the immunoSEQ Assay, a bias-controlled multiplex PCR. The published analysis was carried out like this. Nucleated cell counts per sample were estimated from amplification of reference gene primers within the assay. To quantify the absolute abundance of each unique TCRbeta CDR3 rearrangement, sequence reads were collapsed and filtered. Productive Simpson clonality was computed per sample as the square root of Simpson's diversity index over productive rearrangements. Not all clones reach the TCRdb copy of this immuneACCESS table, which keeps in-frame sequences only. Checked studies attribute under half of the gap to unresolved V genes and leave the rest unexplained. V, J and clone size reflect that table, while D and trimming were determined from the DNA. Counted in this sample were roughly 260,000 clones; roughly nine tenths of them appeared once. 1.2% of the sample comes from the top ten.

V is cut back by 5 bases and J by 5 bases, with 4 bases in the junction unmatched. According to the germline V gene (reference sequence), CDR1 reads SEHNR and CDR2 reads FQNEAQ. CDR3 length: 14 amino acids, cysteine to phenylalanine. Only the CDR3 part of the read is kept: 42 bases, read in frame from the first base. The sequencing input was PBMCs or T cells enriched from blood (not recorded which). This sequence originates from a human donor in a cohort exposed to, infected with or recovered from COVID-19 (not recorded which). The donor label of this sample is uncertain. The chain was built from TRBV7-9 and TRBJ2-1; TRBD1 matches 9 bases in the middle. Read as DNA, the sequence is TGTGCCAGCAGCAACAGGGGGCGGAACAATGAGCAGTTCTTC. Its protein product is CASSNRGRNNEQFF.